The rows below give T cell receptor beta chains drawn from one sample of a study of blood T cell repertoires in COVID-19. Method: immunoSEQ multiplex PCR; TCRdb's copy keeps in-frame clones and lacks some. The data show 200,000 to 300,000 clones, 83% seen once. Sequencing used peripheral blood. The receptors originated from a human donor in a cohort sampled during active COVID-19. The CDR3 runs from the conserved cysteine through the conserved F or W. The order of the fields is CDR3 DNA, CDR3 protein, clone size, CDR3 length, D gene, J gene, V gene. A D gene is named only where the DNA matches it firmly. Clone size is stated in some rows and not others, as once, few, many or a class when expanded.

cdr3_nt: TGTGCCAGCAGTGCGGACACGCAAGAGACCCAGTACTTC
cdr3_aa: CASSADTQETQYF
clone_size: -
cdr3_length: 13
d_call: -
j_call: TRBJ2-5
v_call: TRBV9

cdr3_nt: TGTGCCAGCAGCCAAGACCCGGGACTCCGGGAGACCCAGTACTTC
cdr3_aa: CASSQDPGLRETQYF
clone_size: -
cdr3_length: 15
d_call: -
j_call: TRBJ2-5
v_call: TRBV3-1/TRBV3-2

cdr3_nt: TGCGCCAGCAGTGATGTAGCGGGAGCCAAAAACATTCAGTACTTC
cdr3_aa: CASSDVAGAKNIQYF
clone_size: -
cdr3_length: 15
d_call: TRBD2
j_call: TRBJ2-4
v_call: TRBV10-2

cdr3_nt: TGTGCCTCCAGGACAGGATGGAACTCTGGAAACACCATATATTTT
cdr3_aa: CASRTGWNSGNTIYF
clone_size: -
cdr3_length: 15
d_call: TRBD1
j_call: TRBJ1-3
v_call: TRBV28

cdr3_nt: TGTGCCAGCAATAACAGGCGAGGAAGAACTGAAGCTTTCTTT
cdr3_aa: CASNNRRGRTEAFF
clone_size: -
cdr3_length: 14
d_call: -
j_call: TRBJ1-1
v_call: TRBV27

cdr3_nt: TGTGCCAGCAGTCGACAGGGTTCGGCCGGGGAGCTGTTTTTT
cdr3_aa: CASSRQGSAGELFF
clone_size: once
cdr3_length: 14
d_call: TRBD1
j_call: TRBJ2-2
v_call: TRBV27

cdr3_nt: TGCGCCAGCAGCTTGGATCCTAGCGGGAGGTCGTACCAAGAGACCCAGTACTTC
cdr3_aa: CASSLDPSGRSYQETQYF
clone_size: -
cdr3_length: 18
d_call: TRBD2
j_call: TRBJ2-5
v_call: TRBV5-1

cdr3_nt: TGTGCCAGCAGCGTAGATCCAGGGGAAATCTATGAGCAGTTCTTC
cdr3_aa: CASSVDPGEIYEQFF
clone_size: few
cdr3_length: 15
d_call: -
j_call: TRBJ2-1
v_call: TRBV9

cdr3_nt: TGTGCCAGCAGTGTAATACAGGAGGATACGCAGTATTTT
cdr3_aa: CASSVIQEDTQYF
clone_size: -
cdr3_length: 13
d_call: -
j_call: TRBJ2-3
v_call: TRBV2

cdr3_nt: TGCGCCAGCAGAGGGGCGGACAGGGAGTGGGACTATGGCTACACCTTC
cdr3_aa: CASRGADREWDYGYTF
clone_size: once
cdr3_length: 16
d_call: TRBD1
j_call: TRBJ1-2
v_call: TRBV5-1

cdr3_nt: TGTGCCAGCAGCCTGGGGGGGGAAGGATCACCCCTCCACTTT
cdr3_aa: CASSLGGEGSPLHF
clone_size: -
cdr3_length: 14
d_call: -
j_call: TRBJ1-6
v_call: TRBV11-3

cdr3_nt: TGTGCCAGCAGTTTAGAGGGTGCGGGAGGGCCGCAGGAGCAGTTCTTC
cdr3_aa: CASSLEGAGGPQEQFF
clone_size: -
cdr3_length: 16
d_call: TRBD2
j_call: TRBJ2-1
v_call: TRBV6-5

cdr3_nt: TGTGCCAGAAGCTTGGGCAGAGGCTATGGCTACACCTTC
cdr3_aa: CARSLGRGYGYTF
clone_size: -
cdr3_length: 13
d_call: -
j_call: TRBJ1-2
v_call: TRBV5-3

cdr3_nt: TGTGCCAGCGGCCGACAGACGAACACCGGGGAGCTGTTTTTT
cdr3_aa: CASGRQTNTGELFF
clone_size: -
cdr3_length: 14
d_call: -
j_call: TRBJ2-2
v_call: TRBV6-6

cdr3_nt: TGTGCCAGCAGCTTGGAACAGGGCGTGGGTTCACCCCTCCACTTT
cdr3_aa: CASSLEQGVGSPLHF
clone_size: -
cdr3_length: 15
d_call: -
j_call: TRBJ1-6
v_call: TRBV11-2

cdr3_nt: TGTGCCAGCAGCTTAAAACAGGGTGATGAGCAGTTCTTC
cdr3_aa: CASSLKQGDEQFF
clone_size: -
cdr3_length: 13
d_call: -
j_call: TRBJ2-1
v_call: TRBV7-9

cdr3_nt: TGTGCCAGCACCACGGGACAAAACACTGAAGCTTTCTTT
cdr3_aa: CASTTGQNTEAFF
clone_size: -
cdr3_length: 13
d_call: -
j_call: TRBJ1-1
v_call: TRBV18

cdr3_nt: TGTGCCAGCAGTTTACCGGGGTCCGGCACAGATACGCAGTATTTT
cdr3_aa: CASSLPGSGTDTQYF
clone_size: -
cdr3_length: 15
d_call: -
j_call: TRBJ2-3
v_call: TRBV28

cdr3_nt: TGCGCCAGCAGCTCCGGGACAGTCAATGAAAAACTGTTTTTT
cdr3_aa: CASSSGTVNEKLFF
clone_size: -
cdr3_length: 14
d_call: TRBD1
j_call: TRBJ1-4
v_call: TRBV5-1